These 27 T cell receptor beta chains came from one sample sequenced in a study of T cells in Graves' hyperthyroidism and ophthalmopathy. RNA transcripts gave rise to amplified TCR beta CDR3 regions. Researchers ran a first-round RT-PCR on the TCR CDR3 using the HTBI primer set. One entry per CDR3 protein results from TCRdb running MiXCR on the multiplex PCR reads. The sample records hundreds of thousands of distinct CDR3 sequences, roughly 15% being singletons. Specimen: blood. The source is a woman under 30 with Graves' ophthalmopathy.

This clonotype has a count of ten or more. V and J are TRBV2 and TRBJ1-4; the match to TRBD1 covers 10 bases. J was trimmed by 8 bases and V by 5 bases; bases with no gene match: 5. The germline CDR1 and CDR2 sequences are SNHLY and FYNNEI. This CDR3 spans 14 amino acids. CDR3 coding DNA: TGTGCCAGCAGTCCGGGACAGGGGTACGAAAAACTGTTTTTT. This encodes CASSPGQGYEKLFF.

This clonotype was counted at least ten times. The chain joins TRBV10-3 to TRBJ2-5; 8 positions match TRBD1. V gave up 2 bases and J gave up 3 bases; unmatched junction bases: 8. This CDR3 is 16 amino acids long. Germline V CDR1 and CDR2: ENHRY, SYGVKD. The CDR3 DNA sequence: TGTGCCATCAGTGAGGCTCCGGACAGGGCCGAAGAGACCCAGTACTTC. It specifies CAISEAPDRAEETQYF.

This clonotype was picked up many times. The V call is TRBV20-1, the J call TRBJ2-5; D perhaps matches TRBD2 (6 bases). Between the trimmed V and J ends, which lost 5 bases and 2 bases, there was a span of 15 bases. Germline CDR1 and CDR2: DFQATT and SNEGSKA (reference sequence). The CDR3 spans 14 residues. The CDR3 nucleotides are TGCAGTGCTCCTTTAGAAGGGACTCAAGAGACCCAGTACTTC. Its translation: CSAPLEGTQETQYF.

To note about this clonotype: Sequence at one end of the junction differs from germline and may be a read error. The rearrangement uses TRBV7-3 and TRBJ1-1, with D possibly being TRBD1 (5 bases). CDR3 length: 13 amino acids. Germline V gene lookup returns CDR1 SGHTA and CDR2 FQGTGA. The CDR3 is CASSLTGTAEAFF. DNA of the CDR3: TGTGCCAGCAGCCTAACTGGGACGGCCGAAGCTTTCTTT.

This clonotype occurred many times. The rearrangement links TRBV11-2 to TRBJ1-3; D is ambiguous. The V and J ends lost 5 bases and 0 bases respectively, with 11 bases between them. The CDR3 spans 15 residues. CDR1 and CDR2 (germline): SGHAT, FQNNGV. CDR3 protein: CASSRLSFSGNTIYF. CDR3 nucleotide sequence: TGTGCCAGCAGCAGACTTAGTTTCTCTGGAAACACCATATATTTT.

This clonotype was observed a handful of times. This chain joins TRBV3-1 and TRBJ1-3, with TRBD1 matching over 12 bases. V shed 4 bases and J 9 bases; nucleotides not matched to a gene: 10. Germline CDR1 LGHDT, CDR2 YNNKEL (reference sequence). CDR3 length: 16 residues. The CDR3 spells CASSRGTGGGWSTIYF. The CDR3 DNA reads TGTGCCAGCAGCCGCGGGACAGGGGGCGGTTGGTCCACCATATATTTT.

This clonotype has ten or more counts. The V and J genes are TRBV7-8 and TRBJ1-6; 8 nucleotides match TRBD1. Per the germline V gene, CDR1 is SGHVS and CDR2 is FQNEAQ. The V and J ends lost 5 bases and 10 bases, in that order; junction bases with no gene match: 10. The CDR3 has 15 residues. The CDR3 region is CASSPRPGGRSPLHF. The CDR3 nucleotides read TGTGCCAGCAGCCCACGGCCAGGGGGCAGGTCACCCCTCCACTTT.

Many counts were recorded for this clonotype. The chain combines TRBV13 with TRBJ1-1; D is undetermined. The CDR3 length is 12 residues. CDR1 and CDR2 from the germline V gene are PRHDT and FYEKMQ (reference sequence). V lost 5 bases and J lost 6, with 10 bases in between. DNA for the CDR3: TGTGCCAGCAGCATAAAGCTCCCTGAAGCTTTCTTT. Its protein product is CASSIKLPEAFF. Supplemented by reference TRBV13 and TRBJ1-1, the full variable domain reads AAGVIQSPRHLIKEKRETATLKCYPIPRHDTVYWYQQGPGQDPQFLISFYEKMQSDKGSIPDRFSAQQFSDYHSELNMSSLELGDSALYFCASSIKLPEAFFGQGTRLTVV.

This clonotype was found many times. The genes are TRBV30 and TRBJ1-2, with D possibly matching TRBD1 (5 bases). The germline gives CDR1 GTSNPN, CDR2 SVGIG (reference sequence). V was cut by 0 bases and J by 4 bases, with 9 bases left in between. The CDR3 totals 13 residues. CDR3 DNA: TGTGCCTGGAGTGTTGGCCAGGGCTATGGCTACACCTTC. It codes for CAWSVGQGYGYTF.

This clonotype was counted between two and nine times. The chain uses TRBV20-1 and TRBJ2-7; TRBD2 aligns across 8 bases. The CDR3 extends over 14 amino acids. CDR1 is DFQATT and CDR2 is SNEGSKA in the germline V gene (reference sequence). V shed 2 bases, J shed 4 bases, and the junction held 7 bases outside the gene matches. The CDR3 DNA sequence: TGCAGTGCTAGATGGGCGGGGGGCCGGTACGAGCAGTACTTC. Protein: CSARWAGGRYEQYF.

This chain links TRBV20-1 with TRBJ1-5; possibly TRBD1 for D (6 bases). V was trimmed by 4 bases and J by 2 bases, leaving 18 bases between them. The CDR3 totals 16 residues. CDR1 DFQATT and CDR2 SNEGSKA come from the germline V gene (reference sequence). CDR3 residues: CSATFYQGLGNQPQHF. The CDR3 DNA follows: TGCAGTGCTACTTTCTATCAGGGGCTAGGCAATCAGCCCCAGCATTTT.

J is TRBJ2-7 and V is TRBV29-1; 7 nucleotides match TRBD1. The germline gives CDR1 SQVTM, CDR2 ANQGSEA. Germline trimming cut 6 bases from V and 5 bases from J; bases unmatched to any gene: 7. This CDR3 contains 12 residues. The CDR3 sequence: CSVAGGNDEQYF. The CDR3 bases are TGCAGCGTAGCAGGGGGTAATGACGAGCAGTACTTC.

At least ten counts were recorded for this clonotype. The chain uses TRBV20-1 and TRBJ1-5; TRBD1 aligns across 8 bases. The CDR3 is 13 residues long. Germline V gene data show CDR1 as DFQATT and CDR2 as SNEGSKA (reference sequence). The ends lost 7 bases at V and 0 bases at J; junction bases unmatched: 2. DNA of the CDR3: TGCAGTGTCAGGGGGCATAGCAATCAGCCCCAGCATTTT. Translated: CSVRGHSNQPQHF.

This clonotype was counted ten times or more. The chain couples TRBV20-1 to TRBJ1-2; D is perhaps TRBD1 (6 bases). V lost 2 bases, J lost 4 bases, and 20 bases lay in between. Germline assignment: CDR1 DFQATT and CDR2 SNEGSKA (reference sequence). This CDR3 comprises 16 residues. The CDR3 coding sequence is TGCAGTGCTAGAATCAGGGGAAGGGAACACCGCTATGGCTACACCTTC. Translating it yields CSARIRGREHRYGYTF.

This clonotype was detected ten times or more. This rearrangement joins TRBV5-1 to TRBJ1-1; TRBD1 might be the D (5 bases). From germline, CDR1 is SGHRS and CDR2 YFSETQ. V was pared by 2 bases and J by 2 bases, with 10 bases between. This CDR3 spans 14 amino acids. CDR3 residues: CASSFREVNTEAFF. For the CDR3, the DNA is TGCGCCAGCAGCTTCAGGGAGGTCAACACTGAAGCTTTCTTT.

This clonotype occurred many times. The chain carries TRBV7-3 and TRBJ2-3, with 7 positions matching TRBD1. With V trimmed by 4 bases and J by 8 bases, 6 bases remained unmatched. The CDR3 sequence is 13 residues long. Looked up from germline, CDR1 is SGHTA and CDR2 is FQGTGA. In nucleotides, the CDR3 is TGTGCCAGCAGCTCGGGACAGACGGGTACGCAGTATTTT. This codes for CASSSGQTGTQYF.

This clonotype was detected a few times. The chain recombines TRBV29-1 with TRBJ1-2; no clear D gene. The V gene lost 4 bases and the J gene lost 5 bases, with 8 bases spanning the gap. CDR3 length: 11 residues. Germline V gene sequence: CDR1 SQVTM, CDR2 ANQGSEA. In DNA form, the CDR3 reads TGCAGCGTTGCACAGCCGTATGGCTACACCTTC. This gives the protein CSVAQPYGYTF.

The chain is built from TRBV20-1 and TRBJ2-7; 11 nucleotides align to TRBD2. CDR3 length: 17 residues. Germline-derived CDR1 and CDR2 are DFQATT and SNEGSKA (reference sequence). J was trimmed by 2 bases and V by 2 bases; bases with no gene match: 11. For the CDR3, the DNA is TGCAGTGCTAGACCCCCGGGACTAGCGGCCCTGACCTACGAGCAGTACTTC. It specifies CSARPPGLAALTYEQYF.

As DNA, the CDR3 is TGTGCCAGTAGTAAATTAGCGGGGGGGGGGTCTAGTGAGCAGTTCTTC. As protein: CASSKLAGGGSSEQFF. The rearrangement joins TRBV19 to TRBJ2-1; 11 nucleotides agree with TRBD2. The trim removed 4 bases at V and 9 bases at J, leaving 11 bases unmatched. This CDR3 region has 16 residues. Germline V gene data show CDR1 as LNHDA and CDR2 as SQIVND (reference sequence).

This clonotype was seen many times. The J gene is TRBJ1-6, the V gene TRBV30; 7 bases align to TRBD1. The CDR3 is 18 residues long. The V segment lost 2 bases and the J segment 0 bases; nucleotides outside the gene matches: 10. Per the germline V gene, CDR1 is GTSNPN and CDR2 is SVGIG (reference sequence). This CDR3 reads CAWSLGQSGSSYNSPLHF. The CDR3 DNA is TGTGCCTGGAGTCTGGGACAGAGTGGGTCCTCCTATAATTCACCCCTCCACTTT.

This chain joins TRBV4-1 and TRBJ2-1; 8 bases are shared with TRBD2. In germline, CDR1 is MGHRA, CDR2 YSYEKL. Trimming cost V 1 base and J 8 bases; bases outside gene matches: 7. The CDR3 contains 15 residues. CDR3 sequence reads: CASSQGTSILHEQFF. CDR3 in DNA: TGCGCCAGCAGCCAAGGGACTAGCATACTCCATGAGCAGTTCTTC.

The table lists this clonotype with a count of one. The chain uses TRBV20-1 and TRBJ1-3, with a possible D match to TRBD1 (6 bases). CDR1 DFQATT and CDR2 SNEGSKA come from the germline V gene (reference sequence). This CDR3 is built from 14 residues. Trimming stripped 5 bases from V and 2 bases from J, with 13 bases between. The CDR3 spells CSAHQGGTGNTIYF. The CDR3 DNA reads TGCAGTGCTCATCAAGGGGGAACTGGAAACACCATATATTTT.

This clonotype was detected many times. The chain links TRBV28 to TRBJ1-5; D call uncertain. The CDR3 extends over 16 amino acids. V gave up 2 bases and J gave up 0 bases, with 11 bases separating them. CDR1 MDHEN and CDR2 SYDVKM come from the germline V gene. DNA of the CDR3: TGTGCCAGCAGTTTAGGTGACTCAAATAGCAATCAGCCCCAGCATTTT. The encoded protein is CASSLGDSNSNQPQHF.

This clonotype occurred many times. The rearrangement links TRBV30 to TRBJ2-1, with D possibly matching TRBD2 (6 bases). Germline assignment: CDR1 GTSNPN and CDR2 SVGIG (reference sequence). The CDR3 spans 15 residues. Trimming shortened V by 0 bases and J by 3 bases, and 12 bases separated the two germline ends. As DNA, the CDR3 is TGTGCCTGGAGTGTAATTGGGGGAGGCTACAATGAGCAGTTCTTC. Translating gives CAWSVIGGGYNEQFF.

This clonotype was observed at least ten times. The CDR3: CASSYRGDGEQYF. CDR3 nucleotides: TGTGCCAGCAGTTACCGTGGGGATGGCGAGCAGTACTTC. The chain is built from TRBV6-5 and TRBJ2-7; D is undetermined. Per the germline V gene, CDR1 is MNHEY and CDR2 is SVGAGI. With 2 bases removed from V and 6 bases from J, the gap between germline ends came to 11 bases. The CDR3 extends over 13 amino acids.

Comment on this clonotype: An end of the junction does not agree with germline; a read error may underlie this. The chain couples TRBV5-1 to TRBJ2-5; perhaps TRBD2 as D (6 bases). The CDR3 has 14 amino acids. Germline CDR1 reads SGHRS; CDR2 reads YFSETQ. CDR3 nucleotides: TGCGCCAGTAGCTTGAACGGGGGACAAGAGACCCAGTACTTC. Translating it yields CASSLNGGQETQYF.

This chain joins TRBV7-2 and TRBJ1-6; D gene uncertain. The CDR3 runs 14 residues. V was clipped by 2 bases and J by 7 bases, with 9 bases between them. CDR1 is SGHTA, CDR2 FQGNSA, per germline. The CDR3 DNA reads as TGTGCCAGCAGCTTAAAACGGCCGAATTCACCCCTCCACTTT. The encoded protein is CASSLKRPNSPLHF.